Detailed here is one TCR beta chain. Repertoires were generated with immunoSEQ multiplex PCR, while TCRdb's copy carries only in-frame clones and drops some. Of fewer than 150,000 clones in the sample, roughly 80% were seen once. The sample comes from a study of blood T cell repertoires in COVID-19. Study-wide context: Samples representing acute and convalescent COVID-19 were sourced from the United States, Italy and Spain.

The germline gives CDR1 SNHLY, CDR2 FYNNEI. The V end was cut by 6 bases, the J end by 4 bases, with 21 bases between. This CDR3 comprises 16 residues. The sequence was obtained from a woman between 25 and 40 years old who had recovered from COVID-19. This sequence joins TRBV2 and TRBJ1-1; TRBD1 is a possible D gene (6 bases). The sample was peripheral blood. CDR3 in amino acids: CASRRIGGPLGTEAFF. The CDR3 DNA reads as TGTGCCAGCAGGAGGATAGGGGGACCCCTGGGCACTGAAGCTTTCTTT.